Shown below are 27 T cell receptor beta chains from a single sample sequenced in a study of blood T cell repertoires in COVID-19. Sequencing was performed with immunoSEQ multiplex PCR; in TCRdb, only in-frame clones are kept and a portion is missing. The data hold around 130,000 clones, with approximately 92% observed a single time. The sample consisted of peripheral blood. The receptor source for this set is a man between 65 and 85 years old with active or convalescent COVID-19.

The CDR3 protein is CASSKRENTEAFF. CDR3 DNA: TGTGCCAGCAGCAAACGGGAGAACACTGAAGCTTTCTTT. V is TRBV5-6 and J is TRBJ1-1; unclear D gene. CDR1 is SGHDT and CDR2 is YYEEEE in the germline V gene. The CDR3 has 13 amino acids. V was pared by 4 bases and J by 1 base, with 8 bases between.

The genes are TRBV9 and TRBJ1-3, with D unclear. Germline CDR1 is SGDLS and CDR2 is YYNGEE. V lost 3 bases, J lost 0 bases, and 10 bases lay in between. This CDR3 has 15 residues. The DNA for the CDR3 is TGTGCCAGCAGCGGAGGCAGTGTCTCTGGAAACACCATATATTTT. This gives the protein CASSGGSVSGNTIYF.

In this sample, this clone turned up once. V gene TRBV12-2 combines with J gene TRBJ2-1; TRBD2 is the table's D call, not checked against the DNA. TRBV12-2 is listed as a pseudogene. CDR3 length: 18 residues. The CDR3 sequence is CASRPRVAGGLSYNEQFF. The CDR3 DNA follows: TGTGCAAGTCGCCCTAGGGTAGCGGGAGGTCTCTCCTACAATGAGCAGTTCTTC.

V is TRBV5-8 and J is TRBJ2-7; D possibly corresponds to TRBD2 (5 bases). Germline V CDR1 and CDR2: SGHTS, YDEGEE. The CDR3 is 12 amino acids. V was shortened by 5 bases and J by 4 bases, with 10 bases between the two germline ends. The CDR3 region is CASSRTRYEQYF. The CDR3 DNA follows: TGTGCCAGCAGTAGAACTAGGTACGAGCAGTACTTC.

J is TRBJ2-2 and V is TRBV10-3; D perhaps matches TRBD2 (7 bases). V lost 0 bases and J lost 1, with 12 bases in between. The CDR3 extends over 17 amino acids. Germline V gives CDR1 ENHRY, CDR2 SYGVKD. In DNA, the CDR3 is TGTGCCATCAGTGAGTCGTTCGGGGGGCTGAACACCGGGGAGCTGTTTTTT. It translates to CAISESFGGLNTGELFF.

The rearrangement joins TRBV23-1 to TRBJ1-6; 9 bases line up with TRBD1. TRBV23-1 is reported as an ORF; its role is uncertain. V was pared by 3 bases and J by 6 bases, with 6 bases of the junction left unmatched. The CDR3 has 16 residues. The CDR3 reads CASSHRTGVCNSPLHF. The DNA of the CDR3 is TGCGCCAGCAGTCACCGGACAGGGGTCTGTAATTCACCCCTCCACTTT.

The gene calls are TRBV2 and TRBJ1-5, with D perhaps TRBD1 (6 bases). The CDR3 runs to 14 residues. Germline V gives CDR1 SNHLY, CDR2 FYNNEI. The V end was cut by 4 bases, the J end by 4 bases, with 11 bases between. The CDR3 sequence is CASSVGRGNQPQHF. CDR3 DNA sequence: TGTGCCAGCAGTGTAGGCAGGGGAAATCAGCCCCAGCATTTT. The entire variable domain, with the rest obtained from reference TRBV2 and TRBJ1-5, is as follows: EPEVTQTPSHQVTQMGQEVILRCVPISNHLYFYWYRQILGQKVEFLVSFYNNEISEKSEIFDDQFSVERPDGSNFTLKIRSTKLEDSAMYFCASSVGRGNQPQHFGDGTRLSIL.

This clone has a single count. V usage is TRBV7-9 and J usage is TRBJ2-5, with TRBD1 matching over 7 bases. CDR3 length: 16 amino acids. Germline CDR1 SEHNR, CDR2 FQNEAQ (reference sequence). V lost 1 base, J lost 3 bases, and 8 bases stayed unmatched. CDR3 amino acids: CASSLGGRGGEETQYF. CDR3 nucleotides: TGTGCCAGCAGCTTAGGAGGTAGAGGGGGCGAAGAGACCCAGTACTTC.

The CDR3 sequence: CASRPYSGAEAFF. DNA of the CDR3: TGTGCCAGCAGGCCGTACAGCGGCGCTGAAGCTTTCTTT. This sequence joins TRBV11-2 and TRBJ1-1; D unclear. V was shortened by 6 bases and J by 6 bases, with 14 bases between the two germline ends. Germline assignment: CDR1 SGHAT and CDR2 FQNNGV. This CDR3 region has 13 residues.

This chain uses TRBV30 with TRBJ2-7; possible D gene TRBD1, 6 bases. CDR3 length: 21 amino acids. Germline V lookup: CDR1 GTSNPN, CDR2 SVGIG (reference sequence). Trimming stripped 6 bases from V and 4 bases from J, with 40 bases between. CDR3 nucleotide sequence: TGTGCCTGTACCCCGTCGCAGGTCACAGGGCAGTCCCTAGTCGCCCCTTACGAGCAGTACTTC. Translation gives CACTPSQVTGQSLVAPYEQYF. Full variable domain (outside the CDR3, taken from reference TRBV30 and TRBJ2-7): SQTIHQWPATLVQPVGSPLSLECTVEGTSNPNLYWYRQAAGRGLQLLFYSVGIGQISSEVPQNLSASRPQDRQFILSSKKLLLSDSGFYLCACTPSQVTGQSLVAPYEQYFGPGTRLTVT.

The chain combines TRBV20-1 with TRBJ2-1; TRBD1 matches 8 bases. V trimming: 6 bases; J trimming: 13 bases; junction bases outside the gene matches: 8. CDR1 is DFQATT and CDR2 is SNEGSKA in the germline V gene (reference sequence). The CDR3 extends over 11 amino acids. As DNA, the CDR3 is TGCAGTGCAAACCAGGGGGCGCATCAGTTCTTC. Its protein product is CSANQGAHQFF.

The chain uses TRBV2 and TRBJ2-2; 8 bases align to TRBD2. V shed 10 bases and J 5 bases; nucleotides not matched to a gene: 9. The length of the CDR3 is 14 residues. Germline CDR1 is SNHLY and CDR2 is FYNNEI. The CDR3 DNA follows: TGTGCCAACGGGGGGGAGTCAGGGACCGGGGAGCTGTTTTTT. Its translation is CANGGESGTGELFF.

This clone has just a few counts. This chain joins TRBV7-9 and TRBJ2-7, with D perhaps matching TRBD1 (5 bases). In germline, CDR1 is SEHNR, CDR2 FQNEAQ (reference sequence). There are 14 residues in the CDR3. The ends were cut back, 4 bases at V and 7 bases at J, with 17 bases in the middle. The CDR3 spells CASSSATEFREQYF. The CDR3 nucleotides read TGTGCCAGCAGCTCTGCGACAGAGTTCAGAGAGCAGTACTTC.

The chain couples TRBV5-1 to TRBJ2-2; 9 nucleotides agree with TRBD2. The J segment lost 5 bases and the V segment lost 3 bases, leaving 11 bases of the junction unmatched. The CDR3 runs to 17 residues. Germline V gives CDR1 SGHRS, CDR2 YFSETQ. The CDR3 protein is CASSSYGLAGRTGELFF. The CDR3 bases are TGCGCCAGCAGCTCATACGGGCTAGCGGGACGGACCGGGGAGCTGTTTTTT.

Regarding this clone: At one of its ends the junction is not consistent with the germline gene, which may arise from a read error. The sample carries other DNA sequences with the same CDR3. The V and J genes are TRBV3-1 (or the pseudogene TRBV3-2) and TRBJ1-5; TRBD1 might be the D (5 bases). CDR1 is LGHDT and CDR2 is YNNKEL in the germline V gene (reference sequence). The CDR3 is made up of 15 amino acids. The CDR3 sequence: CASSQDSRGNQPQHF. The CDR3 DNA reads as TGTGCCAGCAGCCAAGATAGTAGGGGCAACCAGCCCCAGCATTTT.

The chain employs TRBV5-1 and TRBJ2-7, with TRBD2 matching 9 bases. Trimming cost V 0 bases and J 1 base; bases outside gene matches: 5. Germline loops: CDR1 SGHRS, CDR2 YFSETQ. The CDR3 is made up of 16 amino acids. CDR3 bases: TGCGCCAGCAGCTTGGCCAGAACTAGCGGGTCCTACGAGCAGTACTTC. Amino acid sequence: CASSLARTSGSYEQYF.

This clone was counted a few times. The chain is built from TRBV28 and TRBJ1-2, with D possibly matching TRBD1 (6 bases). V lost 8 bases to trimming and J lost 2 bases, with 15 bases between them. This CDR3 comprises 14 residues. Germline CDR1 and CDR2: MDHEN and SYDVKM. DNA of the CDR3: TGTGCCAGCCAAAGACAGGAACAGAACTATGGCTACACCTTC. Protein sequence: CASQRQEQNYGYTF.

The rearrangement links TRBV7-2 to TRBJ2-2; 8 bases align to TRBD2. Germline-derived CDR1 and CDR2 are SGHTA and FQGNSA. With V trimmed by 6 bases and J by 1 base, 10 bases remained unmatched. The CDR3 loop spans 17 amino acids. The CDR3 spells CASSPSGGAGNTGELFF. In DNA form, the CDR3 reads TGTGCCAGCAGTCCCTCGGGAGGGGCGGGGAACACCGGGGAGCTGTTTTTT. Full variable domain (missing parts from reference TRBV7-2 and TRBJ2-2): GAGVSQSPSNKVTEKGKDVELRCDPISGHTALYWYRQSLGQGLEFLIYFQGNSAPDKSGLPSDRFSAERTGGSVSTLTIQRTQQEDSAVYLCASSPSGGAGNTGELFFGEGSRLTVL.

The V and J genes are TRBV19 and TRBJ1-4; D is uncertain. Germline V gene sequence: CDR1 LNHDA, CDR2 SQIVND (reference sequence). The V end was cut by 3 bases, the J end by 5 bases, with 7 bases between. This CDR3 is built from 13 residues. The CDR3, as DNA: TGTGCCAGTAGTATCACCAGAAATGAAAAACTGTTTTTT. Translating gives CASSITRNEKLFF. The variable domain in full, completed from reference TRBV19 and TRBJ1-4, reads DGGITQSPKYLFRKEGQNVTLSCEQNLNHDAMYWYRQDPGQGLRLIYYSQIVNDFQKGDIAEGYSVSREKKESFPLTVTSAQKNPTAFYLCASSITRNEKLFFGSGTQLSVL.

The rearrangement joins TRBV24-1 to TRBJ2-6; 13 bases match TRBD2. Germline assignment: CDR1 KGHDR and CDR2 SFDVKD. The CDR3 spans 23 residues. The V and J ends lost 3 bases and 0 bases, in that order; junction bases with no gene match: 16. DNA of the CDR3: TGTGCCACCAGTGATCCGACCCGACTAGCGGGAGGTACCGTTTACTCTGGGGCCAACGTCCTGACTTTC. It translates to CATSDPTRLAGGTVYSGANVLTF.

This clone showed up just a few times. Other DNA sequences in the sample encode the same CDR3. The chain joins TRBV10-3 to TRBJ1-4, with 7 bases aligning to TRBD1. The CDR3 extends over 14 amino acids. Unmatched junction bases numbered 4, after V lost 2 bases and J lost 7 bases. The V gene's germline CDR1 is ENHRY and CDR2 SYGVKD. CDR3 nucleotides: TGTGCCATCAGTGAGGGTCAGGGGGGTGAAAAACTGTTTTTT. Its translation: CAISEGQGGEKLFF.

The chain employs TRBV20-1 and TRBJ2-3; 13 bases line up with TRBD2. Trimming took 3 bases from V and 3 from J; bases not matched to a gene: 6. Germline V lookup: CDR1 DFQATT, CDR2 SNEGSKA (reference sequence). The CDR3 is 16 residues long. Written as DNA, the CDR3 is TGCAGTGCTAGTGGACTAGCGGGAGAATGGACAGATACGCAGTATTTT. It codes for CSASGLAGEWTDTQYF.

The chain uses TRBV2 and TRBJ2-3; TRBD2 agrees at 7 bases. There are 14 residues in the CDR3. Germline CDR1 reads SNHLY; CDR2 reads FYNNEI. The junction had 10 bases not matched to a gene; V was cut back by 6 bases and J by 7 bases. The CDR3 DNA reads TGTGCCAGCAGCCGGGACTACTCCTCGAATACGCAGTATTTT. Translated: CASSRDYSSNTQYF.

The J gene is TRBJ2-7, the V gene TRBV3-1 (or the pseudogene TRBV3-2); D not certain. Germline CDR1 is LGHDT and CDR2 is YNNKEL (reference sequence). The CDR3 runs 14 residues. V was shortened by 4 bases and J by 4 bases, with 14 bases between the two germline ends. This CDR3 is CASSPLHDMYEQYF. DNA of the CDR3: TGTGCCAGCAGCCCCCTCCATGACATGTACGAGCAGTACTTC.

The chain combines TRBV18 with TRBJ2-5, with D unresolved. There are 13 residues in the CDR3. CDR1 is KGHSH, CDR2 LQKENI, per germline. V lost 3 bases and J lost 5, with 10 bases in between. In DNA, the CDR3 is TGTGCCAGCTCACCTGGGCTGACGGAGACCCAGTACTTC. The encoded protein is CASSPGLTETQYF.

J is TRBJ1-4 and V is TRBV5-6; D uncertain. The germline V gene has CDR1 SGHDT and CDR2 YYEEEE. With 3 bases removed from V and 8 bases from J, the gap between germline ends came to 14 bases. The CDR3 is 14 residues long. CDR3 region: CASSSPAGREKLFF. CDR3 in DNA: TGTGCCAGCAGCTCGCCGGCGGGAAGGGAAAAACTGTTTTTT.

The rearrangement uses TRBV4-1 and TRBJ2-1, with 9 positions matching TRBD1. The CDR3 has 17 residues. The J segment lost 4 bases and the V segment lost 2 bases, leaving 9 bases of the junction unmatched. CDR1 and CDR2 from the germline V gene are MGHRA and YSYEKL. The CDR3 reads CASSQSGGTGRYNEQFF. The CDR3 DNA sequence: TGCGCCAGCAGCCAATCTGGCGGGACAGGGAGGTACAATGAGCAGTTCTTC.